This T cell receptor (beta chain) originates from a study of blood T cell repertoires in COVID-19. Study details: Sites in the United States, Italy and Spain provided acute and convalescent COVID-19 samples.

Method: immunoSEQ multiplex PCR; TCRdb's copy keeps in-frame clones and lacks some. The sample comprises about 330,000 clones, 85% to 90% of which are singletons, and approximately 4% rests with the top ten. This CDR3 contains 14 residues. The V gene lost 2 bases and the J gene lost 2 bases, with 11 bases spanning the gap. CDR1 is SGHTS and CDR2 is YDEGEE in the germline V gene. The origin of this receptor is a woman aged 45-65 years with active or convalescent COVID-19. The chain joins TRBV5-8 to TRBJ2-7, with TRBD1 as a possible D gene (5 bases). Sequencing input: peripheral blood. CDR3 in DNA: TGTGCCAGCAGCTTAACTGGACAACCCTACGAGCAGTACTTC. It translates to CASSLTGQPYEQYF. Looking up the rest from reference TRBV5-8 and TRBJ2-7 gives the full variable domain: EAGVTQSPTHLIKTRGQQATLRCSPISGHTSVYWYQQALGLGLQFLLWYDEGEERNRGNFPPRFSGRQFPNYSSELNVNALELEDSALYLCASSLTGQPYEQYFGPGTRLTVT.